The 10 T cell receptor beta chains presented below share a single source sample, sequenced in a study of identical twins. TCRdb called the 5' RACE reads again in MiXCR, with one record for every CDR3 protein. In the table there are some 900,000 distinct CDR3 sequences, over 9% of which are singletons. These data were also reused for a study on yellow fever vaccine responses in identical twins.

Sequenced material: PBMCs. The receptors derive from a woman under 30 in good health.

The rearrangement links TRBV12-3 or TRBV12-4 to TRBJ2-2; TRBD2 might be the D (6 bases). The CDR3 length is 14 residues. V was pared by 7 bases and J by 4 bases, with 13 bases between. The CDR3 sequence is CASTPLASTGELFF. CDR3 sequence (DNA): TGTGCCAGCACCCCTCTAGCGTCCACCGGGGAGCTGTTTTTT.

The chain recombines TRBV20-1 with TRBJ2-1; 12 nucleotides match TRBD2. Germline V gene data show CDR1 as DFQATT and CDR2 as SNEGSKA (reference sequence). This CDR3 region has 17 residues. The junction had 7 bases not matched to a gene; V was cut back by 0 bases and J by 4 bases. CDR3: CSARDSRLAGGYNEQFF. CDR3 in DNA: TGCAGTGCTAGAGATTCCCGTCTAGCGGGAGGGTACAATGAGCAGTTCTTC.

This chain joins TRBV12-3 or TRBV12-4 and TRBJ2-1; 9 positions match TRBD1. Losses at the gene ends were 1 base for V and 9 bases for J; bases not matched to a gene: 7. The CDR3 loop spans 15 amino acids. The CDR3 coding sequence is TGTGCCAGCAGTTTAGGCCCTACAGGGGGCGGTGAGCAGTTCTTC. This sequence encodes CASSLGPTGGGEQFF.

At least ten counts were recorded for this clonotype. This sequence joins TRBV6-2 or TRBV6-3 and TRBJ2-2; weak D call: TRBD2 (6 bases). Germline V lookup: CDR1 MNHEY, CDR2 SVGEGT. V lost 2 bases to trimming and J lost 4 bases, with 8 bases between them. The CDR3 sequence is 14 residues long. The chain's CDR3 is CASSYRGGTGELFF. CDR3 nucleotides: TGTGCCAGCAGTTACCGGGGAGGCACCGGGGAGCTGTTTTTT.

This sequence joins TRBV11-2 and TRBJ2-3; D is unresolved. The V end was cut by 2 bases, the J end by 0 bases, with 12 bases between. This CDR3 has 16 residues. Germline assignment: CDR1 SGHAT and CDR2 FQNNGV. The DNA for the CDR3 is TGTGCCAGCAGCTTAACATTTGTCGGAAGCACAGATACGCAGTATTTT. This encodes CASSLTFVGSTDTQYF.

This clonotype was seen only a few times. Written as DNA, the CDR3 is TGTGCCAGCAGCTACCGCGGGGGCAGGGGCGAAAAACTGTTTTTT. Its protein product is CASSYRGGRGEKLFF. The genes are TRBV7-2 and TRBJ1-4; possible D gene TRBD1, 6 bases. The V gene lost 4 bases and the J gene lost 8 bases, with 17 bases spanning the gap. The CDR3 sequence is 15 residues long. The germline gives CDR1 SGHTA, CDR2 FQGNSA.

The chain joins TRBV7-3 to TRBJ1-1; D unresolved. Trimming took 3 bases from V and 0 from J, leaving 5 bases between them. Germline-derived CDR1 and CDR2 are SGHTA and FQGTGA. This CDR3 has 13 amino acids. The CDR3 protein is CASSFLMNTEAFF. In nucleotides, the CDR3 is TGTGCCAGCAGCTTTCTGATGAACACTGAAGCTTTCTTT.

At least ten counts were recorded for this clonotype. The rearrangement joins TRBV4-1 to TRBJ2-1; 7 positions agree with TRBD2. Germline V gene data show CDR1 as MGHRA and CDR2 as YSYEKL. The CDR3 extends over 14 amino acids. The V gene end was trimmed by 0 bases and the J gene end by 10 bases; junction bases not matched to a gene: 6. For the CDR3, the DNA is TGCGCCAGCAGCCAAGATCCGGGGGGATGGGAGCAGTTCTTC. The encoded protein is CASSQDPGGWEQFF.

This clonotype occurred a few times. The chain has TRBV12-3 or TRBV12-4 and TRBJ2-7; possibly TRBD1 for D (6 bases). V lost 1 base, J lost 0 bases, and 10 bases lay in between. This CDR3 has 15 residues. In DNA, the CDR3 is TGTGCCAGCAGTTTAGGCAGGGGAAGCTCCTACGAGCAGTACGTC. It specifies CASSLGRGSSYEQYV.

The sample holds a few counts of this clonotype. The J gene is TRBJ2-5, the V gene TRBV20-1; the match to TRBD2 covers 10 bases. V shed 0 bases, J shed 4 bases, and the junction held 5 bases outside the gene matches. CDR3 length equals 15 residues. Germline V gives CDR1 DFQATT, CDR2 SNEGSKA (reference sequence). In DNA, the CDR3 is TGCAGTGCTAGAGACCCGACTAGCGGGCGAGAGACCCAGTACTTC. It specifies CSARDPTSGRETQYF.